Presented here are 23 T cell receptor beta chains from one specimen sequenced in a study of cytomegalovirus exposure and HLA in healthy donors. Use of 60 Vbeta and 13 Jbeta primers characterized the PCR. Some clones are missing from TCRdb's copy, which holds only in-frame ones; the method was immunoSEQ multiplex PCR. Here the sample spans approximately 190,000 clones, more than 75% being singletons. Material: PBMCs. The receptors shown here come from a woman aged 18-29 years in good health and CMV-seronegative.

This chain connects TRBV18 to TRBJ1-1, with a tentative D call TRBD1 (6 bases). The CDR3 runs 15 residues. Germline CDR1 reads KGHSH; CDR2 reads LQKENI. Trimming pared 0 bases from V and 6 bases from J, leaving 14 bases between. This chain's CDR3 is CASSPPSGVAAEAFF. CDR3 DNA: TGTGCCAGCTCACCACCGTCAGGGGTGGCCGCTGAAGCTTTCTTT. Combining the CDR3 with reference TRBV18 and TRBJ1-1 gives the whole variable domain NAGVMQNPRHLVRRRGQEARLRCSPMKGHSHVYWYRQLPEEGLKFMVYLQKENIIDESGMPKERFSAEFPKEGPSILRIQQVVRGDSAAYFCASSPPSGVAAEAFFGQGTRLTVV.

The CDR3 here is CASSLLGLGAGINNEQFF. CDR3 bases: TGTGCCAGCAGTCTGCTGGGGTTGGGAGCGGGGATAAACAATGAGCAGTTCTTC. V gene TRBV27 combines with J gene TRBJ2-1; 7 bases align to TRBD2. CDR3 size: 18 residues. Germline CDR1 reads MNHEY; CDR2 reads SMNVEV (reference sequence). V shed 5 bases, J shed 5 bases, and the junction held 18 bases outside the gene matches.

This clone was counted at least ten times. The chain has TRBV19 and TRBJ1-2; no clear D gene. Germline V CDR1 and CDR2: LNHDA, SQIVND (reference sequence). The CDR3 has 14 residues. V was pared by 6 bases and J by 3 bases, with 14 bases between. The CDR3 is CASRDPGEDYGYTF. Here the CDR3 DNA reads TGTGCCAGTAGGGACCCGGGAGAGGACTATGGCTACACCTTC.

The chain recombines TRBV28 with TRBJ1-2; 8 bases match TRBD1. This CDR3 comprises 14 residues. Germline CDR1 reads MDHEN; CDR2 reads SYDVKM. V was pared by 6 bases and J by 4 bases, with 7 bases of the junction left unmatched. The CDR3 reads CASRSQGALYGYTF. DNA for the CDR3: TGTGCCAGCAGAAGTCAGGGGGCGCTCTATGGCTACACCTTC.

Here the CDR3 DNA reads TGCGCCAGCAGCCTGGATGCGTGGACAGGGGGCTATGGCTACACCTTC. Translated: CASSLDAWTGGYGYTF. The chain has TRBV4-1 and TRBJ1-2; 10 bases map to TRBD1. Germline values: CDR1 MGHRA, CDR2 YSYEKL. With 4 bases clipped from V and 4 bases from J, the junction kept 9 bases outside the gene matches. This CDR3 has 16 amino acids.

The chain couples TRBV27 to TRBJ2-7, with 10 nucleotides matching TRBD1. In germline, CDR1 is MNHEY, CDR2 SMNVEV (reference sequence). V shed 6 bases, J shed 3 bases, and the junction held 5 bases outside the gene matches. The CDR3 has 14 residues. This chain's CDR3 is CASRRDRGHYEQYF. CDR3 nucleotide sequence: TGTGCCAGCAGAAGGGACAGGGGTCACTACGAGCAGTACTTC.

The rearrangement joins TRBV27 to TRBJ1-6; D gene ambiguous. CDR1 and CDR2 from the germline V gene are MNHEY and SMNVEV (reference sequence). The germline V and J ends were trimmed by 2 bases and 11 bases, with 10 bases remaining between them. This CDR3 comprises 13 residues. CDR3 DNA sequence: TGTGCCAGCAGTTTAATAGGACTCGCACCCCTCCACTTT. It specifies CASSLIGLAPLHF.

This clone was picked up a small number of times. V is TRBV6-1 and J is TRBJ2-3; 7 positions match TRBD2. Trimming at V came to 1 base and at J to 6 bases, leaving 7 bases not matched to a gene. The CDR3 totals 15 residues. CDR1 is MNHNS and CDR2 is SASEGT in the germline V gene. The CDR3 region is CASSEGGGPWDTQYF. In nucleotides, the CDR3 is TGTGCCAGCAGTGAAGGGGGAGGGCCTTGGGATACGCAGTATTTT.

The chain joins TRBV10-1 to TRBJ2-7; 9 bases agree with TRBD1. Germline CDR1 and CDR2: WNHNN and SYGVQD (reference sequence). CDR3 length equals 15 residues. Germline trimming cut 8 bases from V and 5 bases from J; bases unmatched to any gene: 13. Written as DNA, the CDR3 is TGCGCCAGCGTCCCCCCGGGACAGGGAATACACGAGCAGTACTTC. Its protein product is CASVPPGQGIHEQYF.

There are a few counts of this clone. The rearrangement uses TRBV25-1 and TRBJ1-6; 7 bases agree with TRBD1. CDR1 and CDR2 from the germline V gene are MGHDK and SYGVNS. Losses at the gene ends were 5 bases for V and 6 bases for J; bases not matched to a gene: 7. The CDR3 totals 15 residues. CDR3 nucleotides: TGTGCCAGCAGTACTCTTGGGACAGTTAATTCACCCCTCCACTTT. This translates into CASSTLGTVNSPLHF.

J is TRBJ2-7 and V is TRBV6-1; no reliable D call. Trimming shortened V by 3 bases and J by 3 bases, and 3 bases separated the two germline ends. The germline CDR1 and CDR2 sequences are MNHNS and SASEGT. This CDR3 is built from 11 residues. For the CDR3, the DNA is TGTGCCAGCAGTGACTACTACGAGCAGTACTTC. This codes for CASSDYYEQYF.

The genes are TRBV7-9 and TRBJ2-3; weak D call: TRBD1 (6 bases). The V gene lost 2 bases and the J gene lost 3 bases, with 15 bases spanning the gap. There are 16 residues in the CDR3. CDR1 and CDR2 from the germline V gene are SEHNR and FQNEAQ (reference sequence). CDR3 protein: CASSLLQGRGTDTQYF. In nucleotides, the CDR3 is TGTGCCAGCAGCTTATTGCAGGGGAGAGGTACAGATACGCAGTATTTT.

The CDR3 is CSVGSVSVDRSSYEQYF. In DNA form, the CDR3 reads TGCAGCGTTGGAAGTGTGTCGGTGGACAGATCCTCCTACGAGCAGTACTTC. This chain connects TRBV29-1 to TRBJ2-7; tentatively, D is TRBD1 (6 bases). CDR3 size: 17 residues. V shed 4 bases and J shed 0 bases, with 22 bases lying between them. Germline V lookup: CDR1 SQVTM, CDR2 ANQGSEA.

This clone was detected a few times. J is TRBJ1-5 and V is TRBV10-1; D not certain. Per germline, CDR1 WNHNN and CDR2 SYGVQD (reference sequence). This CDR3 is built from 12 residues. The ends were cut back, 6 bases at V and 5 bases at J, with 8 bases in the middle. The CDR3 bases are TGCGCCAGCAGCCAGAATGATCAGCCCCAGCATTTT. Translated, it gives CASSQNDQPQHF.

This clone was found once. The V and J genes are TRBV6-1 and TRBJ2-5; 8 bases map to TRBD2. CDR3 length: 17 residues. Germline V gives CDR1 MNHNS, CDR2 SASEGT. The junction had 11 bases not matched to a gene; V was cut back by 1 base and J by 4 bases. CDR3 in amino acids: CASSEGWTSYVRETQYF. CDR3 DNA sequence: TGTGCCAGCAGTGAAGGGTGGACTAGCTATGTCCGAGAGACCCAGTACTTC.

The CDR3 DNA sequence: TGTGCCACCGCTAGCGGGAGGTACAATGAGCAGTTCTTC. Its protein product is CATASGRYNEQFF. The chain uses TRBV19 and TRBJ2-1; 11 bases fit TRBD2. This CDR3 has 13 residues. Trimming at V came to 10 bases and at J to 4 bases, leaving 3 bases not matched to a gene. Germline CDR1 reads LNHDA; CDR2 reads SQIVND (reference sequence).

The J gene is TRBJ1-1, the V gene TRBV5-1, with TRBD1 matching 9 bases. The CDR3 is made up of 14 amino acids. V lost 4 bases, J lost 5 bases, and 6 bases stayed unmatched. Germline V gene lookup returns CDR1 SGHRS and CDR2 YFSETQ. CDR3 DNA sequence: TGCGCCAGCAGCACTGGGACAGGGTGGACTGAAGCTTTCTTT. This codes for CASSTGTGWTEAFF.

This chain links TRBV9 with TRBJ1-4; 8 bases are shared with TRBD1. Germline CDR1 and CDR2: SGDLS and YYNGEE. Trimming removed 3 bases from V and 7 bases from J; junction bases left unmatched: 8. CDR3 size: 15 residues. The CDR3 region has the DNA TGTGCCAGCAGCGCCCTACAGGGGGGAGGTGAAAAACTGTTTTTT. Protein product: CASSALQGGGEKLFF.

This clone was counted between two and nine times. This sequence joins TRBV6-4 and TRBJ1-5, with TRBD1 matching 8 bases. Germline CDR1 and CDR2: MRHNA and SNTAGT. J was trimmed by 5 bases and V by 4 bases; bases with no gene match: 1. The CDR3 length is 13 residues. The CDR3 loop is CASSADRDQPQHF. CDR3 in DNA: TGTGCCAGCAGTGCGGACAGGGATCAGCCCCAGCATTTT.

V usage is TRBV2 and J usage is TRBJ2-7; weak D call: TRBD1 (6 bases). V dropped 8 bases and J dropped 3 bases, with 14 bases sitting between them. This CDR3 is 13 amino acids long. Germline V gives CDR1 SNHLY, CDR2 FYNNEI. The CDR3 DNA reads as TGTGCCAGCCGGGACATCGAACACTACGAGCAGTACTTC. It yields the protein CASRDIEHYEQYF.

The V call is TRBV18, the J call TRBJ1-2; TRBD1 matches 8 bases. The germline gives CDR1 KGHSH, CDR2 LQKENI. The V segment lost 2 bases and the J segment 6 bases; nucleotides outside the gene matches: 11. The CDR3 spans 16 residues. The CDR3 loop is CASSPSFAGGENGYTF. The CDR3 DNA is TGTGCCAGCTCACCAAGTTTTGCAGGGGGCGAAAATGGCTACACCTTC.

J is TRBJ1-5 and V is TRBV7-6; 11 bases map to TRBD1. Germline lookup yields CDR1 SGHVS and CDR2 FNYEAQ. The CDR3 totals 15 residues. V shed 5 bases and J 6 bases; nucleotides not matched to a gene: 6. CDR3 amino acids: CASSDGQGASQPQHF. In DNA, the CDR3 is TGTGCCAGCAGCGACGGACAGGGGGCAAGTCAGCCCCAGCATTTT.

The chain uses TRBV9 and TRBJ2-7; D possibly corresponds to TRBD1 (6 bases). Trimming removed 0 bases at V and 0 bases at J, with 7 bases between. Germline values: CDR1 SGDLS, CDR2 YYNGEE. The CDR3 sequence is 14 residues long. CDR3 DNA: TGTGCCAGCAGCGTAGCAGGGGCCTCCTACGAGCAGTACTTC. This encodes CASSVAGASYEQYF.